The sequence of this TCR beta chain was determined in a study of T cells after yellow fever vaccination. On the study more broadly: Low-cell-number fractions were prepared with SMART-Seq v4 Ultra Low Input.

Notes on the study in general: Subsequent booster samples again held most clones from primary vaccination (96% CD4, just under 90% CD8).

This clonotype was seen more than once but under ten times. As yet, its antigen is unknown. Via MiXCR, TCRdb re-called the 5' RACE reads, giving one row per CDR3 protein. The table has some 670,000 distinct CDR3 sequences, roughly an eighth seen once. CDR1 SGHTA and CDR2 FQGNSA come from the germline V gene. The CDR3 runs 14 residues. Trimming pared 7 bases from V and 2 bases from J, leaving 13 bases between. This material consisted of PBMCs, taken on the day of the yellow fever booster vaccination. The V gene is TRBV7-2, the J gene TRBJ2-3; D might be TRBD2 (5 bases). The clonotype comes from a man aged 30-40 years who received the YFV17D yellow fever vaccine. The chain's CDR3 is CASTPTMVTDTQYF. The DNA for the CDR3 is TGTGCCAGCACCCCGACTATGGTCACAGATACGCAGTATTTT.